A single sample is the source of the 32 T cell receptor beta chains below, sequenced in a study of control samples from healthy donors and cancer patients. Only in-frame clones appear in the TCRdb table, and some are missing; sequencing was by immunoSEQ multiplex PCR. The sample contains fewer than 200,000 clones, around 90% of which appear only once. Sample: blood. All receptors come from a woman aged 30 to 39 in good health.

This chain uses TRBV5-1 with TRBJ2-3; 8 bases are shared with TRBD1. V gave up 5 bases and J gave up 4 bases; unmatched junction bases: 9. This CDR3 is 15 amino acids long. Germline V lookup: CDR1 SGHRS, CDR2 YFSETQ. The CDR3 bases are TGCGCCAGCAGTTCCACAGGGGGGACCCCAGATACGCAGTATTTT. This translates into CASSSTGGTPDTQYF.

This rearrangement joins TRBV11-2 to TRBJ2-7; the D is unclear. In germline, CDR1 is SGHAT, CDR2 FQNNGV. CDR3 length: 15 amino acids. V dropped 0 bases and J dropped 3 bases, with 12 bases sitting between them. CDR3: CASSLESASIYEQYF. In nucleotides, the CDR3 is TGTGCCAGCAGCTTAGAATCAGCGAGCATCTACGAGCAGTACTTC.

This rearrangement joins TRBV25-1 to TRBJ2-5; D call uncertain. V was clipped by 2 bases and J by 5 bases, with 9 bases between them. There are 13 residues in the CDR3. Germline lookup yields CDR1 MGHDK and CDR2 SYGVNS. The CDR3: CASSEPPPETQYF. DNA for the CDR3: TGTGCCAGCAGTGAACCCCCCCCGGAGACCCAGTACTTC. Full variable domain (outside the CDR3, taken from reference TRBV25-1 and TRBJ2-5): EADIYQTPRYLVIGTGKKITLECSQTMGHDKMYWYQQDPGMELHLIHYSYGVNSTEKGDLSSESTVSRIRTEHFPLTLESARPSHTSQYLCASSEPPPETQYFGPGTRLLVL.

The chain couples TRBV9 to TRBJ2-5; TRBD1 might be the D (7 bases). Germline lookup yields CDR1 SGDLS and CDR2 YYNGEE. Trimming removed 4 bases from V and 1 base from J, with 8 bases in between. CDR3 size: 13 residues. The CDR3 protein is CASSQGGQETQYF. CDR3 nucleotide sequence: TGTGCCAGCAGCCAGGGGGGCCAAGAGACCCAGTACTTC.

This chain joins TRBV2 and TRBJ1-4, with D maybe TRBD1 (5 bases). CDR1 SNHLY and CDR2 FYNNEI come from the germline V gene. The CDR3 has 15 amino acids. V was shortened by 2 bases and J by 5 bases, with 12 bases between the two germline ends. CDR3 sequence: CASSERNQGNEKLFF. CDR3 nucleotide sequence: TGTGCCAGCAGTGAACGGAATCAGGGAAATGAAAAACTGTTTTTT.

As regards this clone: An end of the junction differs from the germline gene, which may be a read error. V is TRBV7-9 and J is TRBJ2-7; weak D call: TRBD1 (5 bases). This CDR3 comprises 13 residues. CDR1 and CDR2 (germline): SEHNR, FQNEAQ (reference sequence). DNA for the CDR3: TGTGCCAGCAGCTTAGCCCAGGGAAGTAGCCCTTTCTTC. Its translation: CASSLAQGSSPFF.

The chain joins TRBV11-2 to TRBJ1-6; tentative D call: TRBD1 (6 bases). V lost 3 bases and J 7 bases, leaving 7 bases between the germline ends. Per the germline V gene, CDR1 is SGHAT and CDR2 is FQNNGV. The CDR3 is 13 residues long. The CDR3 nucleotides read TGTGCCAGCAGCTTCGGGACAAATTCACCCCTCCACTTT. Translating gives CASSFGTNSPLHF. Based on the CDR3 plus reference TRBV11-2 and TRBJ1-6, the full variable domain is EAGVAQSPRYKIIEKRQSVAFWCNPISGHATLYWYQQILGQGPKLLIQFQNNGVVDDSQLPKDRFSAERLKGVDSTLKIQPAKLEDSAVYLCASSFGTNSPLHFGNGTRLTVT.

The CDR3 coding sequence is TGTGCCAGTAGTACGTCGACAGGCCGTAATTCACCCCTCCACTTT. This gives the protein CASSTSTGRNSPLHF. The chain links TRBV19 to TRBJ1-6; D may be TRBD1 (6 bases). V was cut by 4 bases and J by 6 bases, with 13 bases left in between. The CDR3 runs to 15 residues. In germline, CDR1 is LNHDA, CDR2 SQIVND (reference sequence).

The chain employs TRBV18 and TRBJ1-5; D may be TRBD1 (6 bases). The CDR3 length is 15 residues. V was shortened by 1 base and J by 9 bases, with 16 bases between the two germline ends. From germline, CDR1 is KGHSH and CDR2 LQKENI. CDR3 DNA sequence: TGTGCCAGCTCACCACGAGGAAGGGACACGGGGCCCCAGCATTTT. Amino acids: CASSPRGRDTGPQHF.

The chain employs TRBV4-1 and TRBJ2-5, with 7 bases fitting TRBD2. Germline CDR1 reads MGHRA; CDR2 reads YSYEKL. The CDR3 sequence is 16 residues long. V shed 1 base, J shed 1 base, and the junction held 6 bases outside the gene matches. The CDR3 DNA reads TGCGCCAGCAGCCAAGGGGCGGGAGCTTTCCAAGAGACCCAGTACTTC. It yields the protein CASSQGAGAFQETQYF.

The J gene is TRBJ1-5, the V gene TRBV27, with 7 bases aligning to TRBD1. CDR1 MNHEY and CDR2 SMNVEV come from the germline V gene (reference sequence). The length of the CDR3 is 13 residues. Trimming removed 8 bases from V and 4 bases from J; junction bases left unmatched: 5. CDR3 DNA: TGTGCCAGCCGAAGGGGGCGAAATCAGCCCCAGCATTTT. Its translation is CASRRGRNQPQHF.

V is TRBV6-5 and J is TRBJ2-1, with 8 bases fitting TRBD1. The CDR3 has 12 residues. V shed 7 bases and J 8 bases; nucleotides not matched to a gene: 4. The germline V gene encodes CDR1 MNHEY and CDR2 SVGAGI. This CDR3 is CASIQGAYEQFF. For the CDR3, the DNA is TGTGCCAGCATTCAGGGGGCCTATGAGCAGTTCTTC.

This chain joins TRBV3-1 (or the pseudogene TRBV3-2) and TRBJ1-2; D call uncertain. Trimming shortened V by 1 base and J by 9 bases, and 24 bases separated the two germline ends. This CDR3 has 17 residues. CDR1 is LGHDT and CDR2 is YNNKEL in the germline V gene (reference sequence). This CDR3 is CASSQGLLAEQNPRYTF. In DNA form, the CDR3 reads TGTGCCAGCAGCCAAGGGCTCCTGGCAGAGCAAAACCCCCGCTACACCTTC.

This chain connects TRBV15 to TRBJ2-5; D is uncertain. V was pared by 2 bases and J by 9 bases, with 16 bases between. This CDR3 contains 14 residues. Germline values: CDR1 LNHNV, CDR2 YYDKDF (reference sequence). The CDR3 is CATSRHDGGTPQYF. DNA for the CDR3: TGTGCCACCAGCAGACACGATGGTGGAACGCCCCAGTACTTC.

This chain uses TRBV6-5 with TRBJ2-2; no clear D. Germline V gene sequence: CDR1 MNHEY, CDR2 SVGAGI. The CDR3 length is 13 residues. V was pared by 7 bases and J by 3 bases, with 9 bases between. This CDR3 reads CASTRKHTGELFF. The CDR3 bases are TGTGCCAGCACCCGGAAACACACCGGGGAGCTGTTTTTT.

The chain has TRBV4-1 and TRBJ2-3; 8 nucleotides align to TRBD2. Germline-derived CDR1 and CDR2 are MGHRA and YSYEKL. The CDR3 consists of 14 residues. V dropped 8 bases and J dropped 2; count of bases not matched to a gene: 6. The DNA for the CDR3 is TGCGCCAGCCTCGCGGGAGGCCCCACAGATACGCAGTATTTT. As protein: CASLAGGPTDTQYF.

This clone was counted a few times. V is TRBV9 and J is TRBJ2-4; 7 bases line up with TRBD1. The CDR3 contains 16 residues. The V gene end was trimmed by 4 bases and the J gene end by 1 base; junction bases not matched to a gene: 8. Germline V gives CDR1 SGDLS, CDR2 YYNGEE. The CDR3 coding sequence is TGTGCCAGCAGCCTAGACAGGGATCTGGCCAAAAACATTCAGTACTTC. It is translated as CASSLDRDLAKNIQYF.

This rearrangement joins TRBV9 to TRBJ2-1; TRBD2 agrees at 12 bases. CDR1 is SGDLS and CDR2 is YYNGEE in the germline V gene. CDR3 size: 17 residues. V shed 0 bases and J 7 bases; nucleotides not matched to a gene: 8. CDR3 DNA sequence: TGTGCCAGCAGCGTAGCTCCGACTAGCGGGGGCCGTAATGAGCAGTTCTTC. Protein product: CASSVAPTSGGRNEQFF.

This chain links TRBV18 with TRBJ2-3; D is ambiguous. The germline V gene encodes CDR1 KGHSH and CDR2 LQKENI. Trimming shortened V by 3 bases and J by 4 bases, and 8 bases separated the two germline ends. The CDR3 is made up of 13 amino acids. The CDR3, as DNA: TGTGCCAGCTCACCGATTGGCGCAGATACGCAGTATTTT. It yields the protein CASSPIGADTQYF.

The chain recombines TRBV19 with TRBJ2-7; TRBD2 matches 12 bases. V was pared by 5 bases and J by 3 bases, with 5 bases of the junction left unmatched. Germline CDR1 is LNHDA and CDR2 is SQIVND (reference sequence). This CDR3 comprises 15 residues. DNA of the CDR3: TGTGCCAGTAGTTCCCGGACTAGCGGGATCTACGAGCAGTACTTC. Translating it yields CASSSRTSGIYEQYF.

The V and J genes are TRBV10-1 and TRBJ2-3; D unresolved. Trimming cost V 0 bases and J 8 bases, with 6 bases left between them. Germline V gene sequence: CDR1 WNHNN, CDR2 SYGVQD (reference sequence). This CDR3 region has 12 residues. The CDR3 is CASSESSGTQYF. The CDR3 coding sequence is TGCGCCAGCAGTGAGTCTTCCGGTACGCAGTATTTT.

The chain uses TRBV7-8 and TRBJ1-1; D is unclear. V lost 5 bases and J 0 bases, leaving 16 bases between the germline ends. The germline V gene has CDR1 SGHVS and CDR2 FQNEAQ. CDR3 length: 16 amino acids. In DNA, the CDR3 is TGTGCCAGCAGCCGCCGAGGACGGACTCTGAACACTGAAGCTTTCTTT. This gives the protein CASSRRGRTLNTEAFF.

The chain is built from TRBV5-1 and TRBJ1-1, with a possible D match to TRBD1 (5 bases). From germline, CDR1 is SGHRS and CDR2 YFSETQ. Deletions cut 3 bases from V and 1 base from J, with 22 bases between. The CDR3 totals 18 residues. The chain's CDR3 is CASSYGRDGGIWNTEAFF. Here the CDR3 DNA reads TGCGCCAGCAGCTATGGCCGGGACGGGGGTATATGGAACACTGAAGCTTTCTTT.

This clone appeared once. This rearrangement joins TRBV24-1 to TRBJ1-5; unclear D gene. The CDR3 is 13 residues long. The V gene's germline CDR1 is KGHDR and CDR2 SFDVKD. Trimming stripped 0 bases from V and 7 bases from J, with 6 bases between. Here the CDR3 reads CATSDLRGQPQHF. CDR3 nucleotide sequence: TGTGCCACCAGTGATTTGCGGGGACAGCCCCAGCATTTT.

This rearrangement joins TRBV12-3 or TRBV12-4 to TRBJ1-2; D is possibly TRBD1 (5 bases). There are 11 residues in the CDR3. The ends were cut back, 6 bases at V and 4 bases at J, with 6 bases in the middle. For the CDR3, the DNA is TGTGCCAGCAGAGACAGCTATGGCTACACCTTC. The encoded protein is CASRDSYGYTF.

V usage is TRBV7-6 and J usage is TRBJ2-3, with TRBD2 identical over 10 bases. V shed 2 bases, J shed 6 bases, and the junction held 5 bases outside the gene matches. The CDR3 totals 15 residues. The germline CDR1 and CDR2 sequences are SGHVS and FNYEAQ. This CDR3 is CASSLFLAGADTQYF. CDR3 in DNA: TGTGCCAGCAGCTTATTCCTAGCGGGAGCGGATACGCAGTATTTT. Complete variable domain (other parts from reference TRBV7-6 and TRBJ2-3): GAGVSQSPRYKVTKRGQDVALRCDPISGHVSLYWYRQALGQGPEFLTYFNYEAQQDKSGLPNDRFSAERPEGSISTLTIQRTEQRDSAMYRCASSLFLAGADTQYFGPGTRLTVL.

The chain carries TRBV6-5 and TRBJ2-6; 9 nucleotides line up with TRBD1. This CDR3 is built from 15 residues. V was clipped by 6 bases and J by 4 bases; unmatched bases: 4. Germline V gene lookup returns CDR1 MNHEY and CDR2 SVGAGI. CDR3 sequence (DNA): TGTGCCAGCAGACAGGGGGCGGGAGGGGCCAACGTCCTGACTTTC. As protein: CASRQGAGGANVLTF.

The CDR3 region has the DNA TGTGCCAGCAGCCACAACCGGGACAACGAGCAGTACTTC. This codes for CASSHNRDNEQYF. The genes are TRBV6-5 and TRBJ2-7; D possibly corresponds to TRBD1 (6 bases). This CDR3 contains 13 residues. Trimming took 6 bases from V and 5 from J, leaving 14 bases between them. In germline, CDR1 is MNHEY, CDR2 SVGAGI.

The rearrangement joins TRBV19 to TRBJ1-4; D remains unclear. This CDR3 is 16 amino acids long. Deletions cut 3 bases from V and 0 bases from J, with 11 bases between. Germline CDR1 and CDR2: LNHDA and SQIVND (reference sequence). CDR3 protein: CASSMPAWATNEKLFF. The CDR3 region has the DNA TGTGCCAGTAGTATGCCAGCTTGGGCAACTAATGAAAAACTGTTTTTT.

This CDR3 reads CASHSRGPYSGNTIYF. As DNA, the CDR3 is TGTGCCTCCCATTCCAGGGGGCCGTACTCTGGAAACACCATATATTTT. The rearrangement links TRBV28 to TRBJ1-3, with 8 nucleotides matching TRBD1. In germline, CDR1 is MDHEN, CDR2 SYDVKM. The CDR3 extends over 16 amino acids. The J segment lost 0 bases and the V segment lost 11 bases, leaving 12 bases of the junction unmatched.

CDR3 nucleotides: TGCGCCAGCAGCCAACAGGACCAGAACACCGGGGAGCTGTTTTTT. This translates into CASSQQDQNTGELFF. V gene TRBV4-1 combines with J gene TRBJ2-2, with D unclear. CDR3 size: 15 residues. V lost 2 bases and J lost 1, with 8 bases in between. Germline CDR1 reads MGHRA; CDR2 reads YSYEKL.

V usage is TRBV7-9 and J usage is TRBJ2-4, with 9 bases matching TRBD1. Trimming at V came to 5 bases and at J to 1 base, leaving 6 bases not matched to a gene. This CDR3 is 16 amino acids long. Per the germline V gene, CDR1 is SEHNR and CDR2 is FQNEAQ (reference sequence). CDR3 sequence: CASSTNRGQAKNIQYF. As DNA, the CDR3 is TGTGCCAGCAGCACCAACAGGGGGCAGGCCAAAAACATTCAGTACTTC.